This T cell receptor beta chain was documented in a study of cytomegalovirus exposure and HLA in healthy donors. The germline V gene has CDR1 MDHEN and CDR2 SYDVKM. The V segment lost 6 bases and the J segment 0 bases; nucleotides outside the gene matches: 7. The CDR3 is 15 residues long. It was with 60 Vbeta and 13 Jbeta primers that the PCR ran. Clones were sequenced by immunoSEQ multiplex PCR, and TCRdb holds only the in-frame ones, with some missing. This table holds tens of thousands of clones, around 80% found once. The TCR was taken from a man in his fifties or sixties in good health and CMV-seropositive. Input material: PBMCs. This chain joins TRBV28 and TRBJ1-2; TRBD1 matches at 7 bases. In nucleotides, the CDR3 is TGTGCCAGCAGAGCGACAGGGACGTCTAACTATGGCTACACCTTC. Translated, it gives CASRATGTSNYGYTF.